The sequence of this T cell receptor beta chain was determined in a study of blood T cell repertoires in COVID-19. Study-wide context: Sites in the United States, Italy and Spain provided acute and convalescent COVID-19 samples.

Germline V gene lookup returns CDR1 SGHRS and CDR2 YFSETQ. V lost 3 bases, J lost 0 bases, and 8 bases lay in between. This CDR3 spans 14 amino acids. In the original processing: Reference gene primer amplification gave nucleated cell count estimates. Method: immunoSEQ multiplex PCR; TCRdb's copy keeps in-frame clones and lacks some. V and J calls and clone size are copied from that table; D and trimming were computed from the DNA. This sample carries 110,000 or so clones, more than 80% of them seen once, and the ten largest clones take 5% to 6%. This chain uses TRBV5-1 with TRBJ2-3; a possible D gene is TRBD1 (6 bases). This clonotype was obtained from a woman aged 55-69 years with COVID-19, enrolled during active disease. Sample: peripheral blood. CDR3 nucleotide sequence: TGCGCCAGCAGCTCCCAGGGGAGCACAGATACGCAGTATTTT. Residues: CASSSQGSTDTQYF.